The clone carrying this T cell receptor (beta chain) was picked up many times. This specimen comes from a study of early T cells in non-severe SARS-CoV-2 infection. Study details: Sequenced bulk RNA came from whole blood that was unsorted, and chains were unpaired.

Unique molecular identifiers were added to individual cDNA molecules. Via MiXCR, TCRdb re-called the 5' RACE reads, giving one row per CDR3 protein. Of about 20,000 distinct CDR3 sequences listed, 3% to 4.5% are singletons. This CDR3 has 15 residues. V lost 1 base and J 5 bases, leaving 14 bases between the germline ends. Germline CDR1 and CDR2: MGHRA and YSYEKL. Sequenced: whole blood. The sequence derives from an adult who was a healthcare worker with PCR-confirmed SARS-CoV-2 infection or an uninfected control (not recorded which). The rearrangement uses TRBV4-1 and TRBJ1-2; the D gene is possibly TRBD1 (5 bases). The CDR3 sequence is CASSQVGDSEYGYTF. The CDR3 DNA follows: TGCGCCAGCAGCCAAGTGGGCGACAGCGAATATGGCTACACCTTC.